This TCR beta chain is from a study of cytomegalovirus exposure and HLA in healthy donors. At the level of the study: Around 79 million unique TCRs, all from HLA-typed donors, were included in an early release of the data.

This PCR relied on a set of 60 Vbeta primers and 13 Jbeta primers. Libraries were prepared by immunoSEQ multiplex PCR; TCRdb keeps only in-frame clonotypes and omits some of them. Here the sample spans under 200,000 clones, under 85% being singletons. With regard to this clone: The antigen is not known.

Whole-study findings and limits: Most TCR sequences were seen very rarely across donors, but some public TCRs occurred in many. Later analysis suggested links between common viral pathogens and several top significant clusters. A later analysis showed HLA-associated TCR beta chains outstripping equally common others in clonal expansion.

The sequence came from a woman younger than 45 in good health and CMV-seronegative. Specimen: PBMCs.

The CDR3 DNA reads as TGTGCCAGCAGTTTAAGCCCAGGGACTAACTATGGCTACACCTTC. This gives the protein CASSLSPGTNYGYTF. The chain is built from TRBV27 and TRBJ1-2; D is perhaps TRBD1 (5 bases). This CDR3 has 15 residues. V was shortened by 2 bases and J by 0 bases, with 10 bases between the two germline ends. Germline CDR1 and CDR2: MNHEY and SMNVEV (reference sequence).